The sample holds a few counts of the clone carrying this T cell receptor (beta chain). No antigen is known for it. The CDR3 is 15 residues long. Germline values: CDR1 SEHNR, CDR2 FQNEAQ (reference sequence). Deletions cut 5 bases from V and 1 base from J, with 14 bases between. This sample was taken from a study of cytomegalovirus exposure and HLA in healthy donors. Study-wide context: Unique TCRs numbering about 87 million, obtained from HLA-typed donors, made up an early data release. The study's findings and limits: Accurate HLA-A and HLA-B prediction from TCR beta sequences was reported for most subjects. Associated with cytomegalovirus, according to the listing, were 150 to 200 TCR beta chains. One variant, a missense change in DCLRE1C, was linked in a later analysis to TCR beta V- and J-gene trimming.

Primers: 60 Vbeta forward and 13 Jbeta reverse. Clones were read by immunoSEQ multiplex PCR, and TCRdb kept only the in-frame ones, dropping some. The data contain under 150,000 clones, less than 10% of them singletons. The sequence came from a male donor in good health and CMV-seronegative. V is TRBV7-9 and J is TRBJ1-1; no firm D call. The source material was PBMCs. The CDR3 region has the DNA TGTGCCAGCAGCCGCCCGGAGCTGGGGAACACTGAAGCTTTCTTT. Its protein is CASSRPELGNTEAFF.